This TCR beta chain was identified during a study of T-cell memory formation after mild COVID-19. General study findings and limits: Chiefly within CM and EM were the contracting CD4+ clones; CD8+ ones were within EMRA. There were some responding clones in pre-infection memory, which suggested that cross-reactive memory had joined. Clones that shrank (day 15 to 85) were balanced CD4/CD8, whereas later expanders leaned CD4+.

As to this clonotype: Its antigen is as yet unknown.

Each CDR3 protein gets one entry after TCRdb re-called the 5' RACE reads with MiXCR. The data hold 400,000 or so distinct CDR3 sequences, with about 19% observed a single time. Germline V gene sequence: CDR1 SNHLY, CDR2 FYNNEI. This CDR3 is 13 amino acids long. Deletions cut 7 bases from V and 2 bases from J, with 10 bases between. This clonotype was obtained from an adult woman who had mild COVID-19 (a few samples of this study predate the infection). Cell type and time point are not known. The sequenced material came from PBMCs or a T cell subset sorted from them (not recorded which). The rearrangement joins TRBV2 to TRBJ2-3; no firm D call. The CDR3 loop reads CASKSKSTDTQYF. The CDR3 nucleotides read TGTGCCAGCAAATCGAAATCCACAGATACGCAGTATTTT.